These T cell receptor beta chains were read from a single sample in a study of T cells after yellow fever vaccination. TCRdb reprocessed the 5' RACE reads via MiXCR and lists one record per CDR3 protein. The sample has under 550,000 distinct CDR3 sequences, 21% seen once; the top ten hold less than 20%. Source: PBMCs, taken 21 days after the first yellow fever vaccination. The receptors come from a man aged 18 to 30 who received the YFV17D yellow fever vaccine. Each CDR3 is given without its conserved first and last residue. Expanded clones are given a class, and other clones once, few, many or no size at all.

>-|13|TRBV18
ASSPRTGRNEKLF
>-|12|TRBV7-8
ASSLVTDLEAQY
>few|13|TRBV6-5
ASSSHRGRDSPLH
>-|12|TRBV28
ASSLGQAHQPQH
>-|9|TRBV5-1
ASSSEGIQY
>few|14|TRBV4-1
ASSQDVFQAKNIQY
>-|14|TRBV6-1
ASSTVDWDGTDTQY
>-|12|TRBV7-2
ASSGRAGGQPQH
>-|12|TRBV10-1
ASRLAGETDTQY
>few|13|TRBV7-2
ASSLFAGIRDEQY
>-|15|TRBV5-1
ASSLAGTSGGAVEQF
>-|12|TRBV20-1
SAGLGPMNTEAF
>-|11|TRBV19
ASRQAGTNTQY
>-|13|TRBV12-3/TRBV12-4
ASSSTGTYNSPLH
>-|11|TRBV7-3
ASSSSQTGELF
>-|13|TRBV12-3/TRBV12-4
ASSQGGTPYNEQF
>few|11|TRBV6-5
ASSSRTAKEAF
>many|13|TRBV3-1
ASSPRGPGTGELF
>few|13|TRBV5-1
ASSLLAEQNTEAF
>few|16|TRBV5-5
ASSFTNRVTSGANVLT
>-|11|TRBV9
ASSPLERDTQY
>-|15|TRBV6-5
ASSYSLAGGSSGELF
>few|12|TRBV4-2
ASSEAGNKNIQY
>many|13|TRBV5-1
ASSLFVGMNTEAF
>-|13|TRBV12-3/TRBV12-4
ASSLDGPRNQPQH
>few|12|TRBV5-1
ASRTQGASNEQF
>-|18|TRBV7-2
ASSLARISGGARSYNEQF
>few|15|TRBV7-2
ASSLPSGGISTDTQY
>many|9|TRBV29-1
SVGIRNIQY
>few|9|TRBV25-1
ACSGEKGYT
>few|15|TRBV5-1
ASSLGRGPLLEYGYT
>-|15|TRBV29-1
SVEGGLAGGHTGELF
>-|10|TRBV6-1
ASMYPANEQF
>few|14|TRBV12-3/TRBV12-4
ASSLGTGSFYNEQF
>few|14|TRBV3-1
ASSQDLSAVTGELF
>-|12|TRBV7-3
ASSLDKWGTEAF
>few|12|TRBV5-4
ASSSPLRATEAF
>few|12|TRBV3-1
ASSPRASPGELF
>few|13|TRBV10-3
AISSAESSYNEQF
>few|13|TRBV6-5
ASKFVPFGNQPQH